This TCR beta chain was profiled in a study of CD8+ T cells in alopecia areata. Study information: Among treated patients, oral tofacitinib was administered at 5 to 10 mg twice daily. Study-level results: Patients shared TCRs less clearly than mice did, possibly owing to HLA. It was observed that many expanded lesional clones persisted in scalp and blood during tofacitinib.

RNA was isolated and reverse transcribed to cDNA, the sequencing template. The protocol was immunoSEQ multiplex PCR, while the TCRdb copy is restricted to in-frame clones and leaves out a portion. Found here are 150,000 to 200,000 clones, 60% of them singletons; the top ten hold around 0.92%. As to this clone: The target antigen is unknown.

Trimming shortened V by 5 bases and J by 4 bases, and 19 bases separated the two germline ends. Germline CDR1 is SQVTM and CDR2 is ANQGSEA. This CDR3 comprises 15 residues. Treatment indicated: oral pan-JAK inhibitor, 5-10 mg twice daily. Both CD4+ and CD8+ T cells were separated by sorting PBMCs. The receptor was isolated from a human donor with alopecia areata. V and J are TRBV29-1 and TRBJ2-3; the D gene is possibly TRBD1 (5 bases). This material consisted of CD4+ T cells sorted from blood, taken at week 24, from a patient treated with tofacitinib. For the CDR3, the DNA is TGCAGCGTTTGGGAAGGCAGGGAAGGGGCAGATACGCAGTATTTT. Translating it yields CSVWEGREGADTQYF.